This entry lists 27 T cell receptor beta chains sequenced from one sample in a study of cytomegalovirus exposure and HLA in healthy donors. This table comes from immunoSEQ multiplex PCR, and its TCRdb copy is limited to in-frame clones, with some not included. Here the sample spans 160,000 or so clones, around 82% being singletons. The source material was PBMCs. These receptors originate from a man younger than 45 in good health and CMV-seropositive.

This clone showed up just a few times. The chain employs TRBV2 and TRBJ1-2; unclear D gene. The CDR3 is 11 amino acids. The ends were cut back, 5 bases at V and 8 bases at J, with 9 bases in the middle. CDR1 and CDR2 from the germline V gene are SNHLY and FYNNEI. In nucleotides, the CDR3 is TGTGCCAGCAGTCAGACACGGGGCTACACCTTC. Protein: CASSQTRGYTF. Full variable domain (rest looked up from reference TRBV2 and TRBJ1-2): EPEVTQTPSHQVTQMGQEVILRCVPISNHLYFYWYRQILGQKVEFLVSFYNNEISEKSEIFDDQFSVERPDGSNFTLKIRSTKLEDSAMYFCASSQTRGYTFGSGTRLTVV.

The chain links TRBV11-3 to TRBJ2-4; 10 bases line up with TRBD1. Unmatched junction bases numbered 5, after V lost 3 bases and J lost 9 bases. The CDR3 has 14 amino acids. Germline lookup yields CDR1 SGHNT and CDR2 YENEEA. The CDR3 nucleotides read TGTGCCAGCAGCTTGGGACAGGGGTATGGCATTCAGTACTTC. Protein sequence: CASSLGQGYGIQYF.

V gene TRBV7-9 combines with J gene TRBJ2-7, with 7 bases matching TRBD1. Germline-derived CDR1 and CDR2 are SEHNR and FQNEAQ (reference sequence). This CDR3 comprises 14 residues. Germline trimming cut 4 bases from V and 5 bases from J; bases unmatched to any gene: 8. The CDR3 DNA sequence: TGTGCCAGCAGCTCCCAAGACAGGGAGAACGAGCAGTACTTC. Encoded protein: CASSSQDRENEQYF.

The CDR3, as DNA: TGTGCCAGCAGCTTGACCGGGACAGCAAGCACAGATACGCAGTATTTT. Translating it yields CASSLTGTASTDTQYF. The chain combines TRBV5-5 with TRBJ2-3; 7 bases agree with TRBD1. V trimming: 1 base; J trimming: 0 bases; junction bases outside the gene matches: 5. The V gene's germline CDR1 is SGHKS and CDR2 YYEKEE (reference sequence). This CDR3 comprises 16 residues.

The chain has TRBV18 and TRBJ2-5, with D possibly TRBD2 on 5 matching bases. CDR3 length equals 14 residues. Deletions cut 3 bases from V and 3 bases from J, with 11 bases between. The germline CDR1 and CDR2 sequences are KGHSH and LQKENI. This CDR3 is CASSPGNIKETQYF. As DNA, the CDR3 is TGTGCCAGCTCACCCGGGAACATAAAAGAGACCCAGTACTTC.

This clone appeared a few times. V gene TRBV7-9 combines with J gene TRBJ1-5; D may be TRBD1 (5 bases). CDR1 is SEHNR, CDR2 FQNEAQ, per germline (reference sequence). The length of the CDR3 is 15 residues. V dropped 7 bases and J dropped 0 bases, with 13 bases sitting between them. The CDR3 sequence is CASTQGGYSNQPQHF. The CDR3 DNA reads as TGTGCCAGCACCCAGGGTGGGTATAGCAATCAGCCCCAGCATTTT.

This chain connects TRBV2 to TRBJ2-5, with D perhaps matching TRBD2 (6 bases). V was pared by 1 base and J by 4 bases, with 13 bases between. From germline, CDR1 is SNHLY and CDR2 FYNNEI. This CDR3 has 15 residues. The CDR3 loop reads CASSEETRGSETQYF. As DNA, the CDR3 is TGTGCCAGCAGTGAAGAGACTAGAGGGTCAGAGACCCAGTACTTC.

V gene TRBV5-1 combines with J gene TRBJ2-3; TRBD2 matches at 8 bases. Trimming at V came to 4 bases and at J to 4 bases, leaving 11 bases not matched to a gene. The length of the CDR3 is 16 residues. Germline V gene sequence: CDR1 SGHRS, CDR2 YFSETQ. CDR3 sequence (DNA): TGCGCCAGCAGCCTGATAGGGCGGGAGGTGGCAGATACGCAGTATTTT. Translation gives CASSLIGREVADTQYF.

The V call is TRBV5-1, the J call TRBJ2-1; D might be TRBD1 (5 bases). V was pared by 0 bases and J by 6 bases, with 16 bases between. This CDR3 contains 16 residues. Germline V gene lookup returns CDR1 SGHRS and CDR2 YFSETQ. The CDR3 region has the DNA TGCGCCAGCAGCTTGGTGGCAACTGGGGCCTCCAATGAGCAGTTCTTC. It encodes CASSLVATGASNEQFF.

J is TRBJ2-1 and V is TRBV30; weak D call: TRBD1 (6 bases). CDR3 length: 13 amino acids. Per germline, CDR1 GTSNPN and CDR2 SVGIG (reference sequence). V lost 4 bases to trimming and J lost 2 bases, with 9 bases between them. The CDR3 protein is CAWTRTAYNEQFF. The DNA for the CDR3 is TGTGCCTGGACTCGGACAGCCTACAATGAGCAGTTCTTC.

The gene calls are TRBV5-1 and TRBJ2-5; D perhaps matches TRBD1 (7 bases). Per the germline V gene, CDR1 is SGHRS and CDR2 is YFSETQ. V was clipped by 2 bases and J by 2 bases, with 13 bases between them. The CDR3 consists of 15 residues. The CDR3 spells CASSLGGTEQETQYF. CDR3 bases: TGCGCCAGCAGCTTAGGAGGGACAGAACAAGAGACCCAGTACTTC.

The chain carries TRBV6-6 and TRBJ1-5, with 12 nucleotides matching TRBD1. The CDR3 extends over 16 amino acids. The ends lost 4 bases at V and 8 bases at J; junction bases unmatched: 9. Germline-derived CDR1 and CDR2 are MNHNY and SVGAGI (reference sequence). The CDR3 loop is CASSSTGTGGLEPQHF. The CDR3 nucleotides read TGTGCCAGCAGTTCCACCGGGACAGGGGGCCTTGAGCCCCAGCATTTT.

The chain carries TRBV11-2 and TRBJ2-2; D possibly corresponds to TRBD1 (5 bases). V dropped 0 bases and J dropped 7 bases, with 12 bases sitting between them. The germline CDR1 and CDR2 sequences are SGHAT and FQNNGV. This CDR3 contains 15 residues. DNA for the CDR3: TGTGCCAGCAGCTTAGACAGGGAAATGGTCGGGGAGCTGTTTTTT. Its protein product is CASSLDREMVGELFF.

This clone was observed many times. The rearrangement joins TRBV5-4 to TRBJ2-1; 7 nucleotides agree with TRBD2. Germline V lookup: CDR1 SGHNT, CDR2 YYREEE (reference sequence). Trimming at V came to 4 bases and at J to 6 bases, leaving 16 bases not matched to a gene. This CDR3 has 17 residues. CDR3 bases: TGTGCCAGCAGCCCAACCATGGGCGGGAGCCGGTTCAATGAGCAGTTCTTC. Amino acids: CASSPTMGGSRFNEQFF.

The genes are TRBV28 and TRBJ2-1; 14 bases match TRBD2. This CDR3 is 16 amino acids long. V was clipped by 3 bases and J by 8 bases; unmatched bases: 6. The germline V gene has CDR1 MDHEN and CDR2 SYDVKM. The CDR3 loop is CASSFGLAGGYYEQFF. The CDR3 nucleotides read TGTGCCAGCAGTTTCGGACTAGCGGGAGGCTATTATGAGCAGTTCTTC.

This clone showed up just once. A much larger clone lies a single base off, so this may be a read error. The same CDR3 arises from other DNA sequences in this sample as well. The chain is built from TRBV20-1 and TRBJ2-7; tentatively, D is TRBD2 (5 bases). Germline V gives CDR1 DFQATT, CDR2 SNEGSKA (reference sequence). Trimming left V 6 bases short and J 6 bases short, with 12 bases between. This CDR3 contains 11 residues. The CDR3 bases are TGCAGTGCAGGACTGGGTGCCGAGCAGTACTTC. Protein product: CSAGLGAEQYF.

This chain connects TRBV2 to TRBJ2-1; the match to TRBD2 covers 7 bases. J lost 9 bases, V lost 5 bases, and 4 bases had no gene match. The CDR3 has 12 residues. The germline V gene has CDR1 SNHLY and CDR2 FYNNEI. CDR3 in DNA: TGTGCCAGCAGTACCGGGACTATTGAGCAGTTCTTC. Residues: CASSTGTIEQFF.

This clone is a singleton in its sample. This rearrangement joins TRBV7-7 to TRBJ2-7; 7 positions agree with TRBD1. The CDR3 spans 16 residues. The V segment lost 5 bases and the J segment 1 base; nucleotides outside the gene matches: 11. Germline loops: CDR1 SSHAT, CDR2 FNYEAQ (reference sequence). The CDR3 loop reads CASSPLTGATSYEQYF. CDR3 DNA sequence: TGTGCCAGCAGCCCCCTAACAGGGGCTACATCCTACGAGCAGTACTTC.

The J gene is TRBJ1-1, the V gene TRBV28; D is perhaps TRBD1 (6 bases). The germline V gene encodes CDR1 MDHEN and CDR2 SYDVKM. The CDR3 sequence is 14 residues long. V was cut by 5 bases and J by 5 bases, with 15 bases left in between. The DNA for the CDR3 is TGTGCCAGCAGTCTCCGACAGGAGTGGACTGAAGCTTTCTTT. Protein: CASSLRQEWTEAFF.

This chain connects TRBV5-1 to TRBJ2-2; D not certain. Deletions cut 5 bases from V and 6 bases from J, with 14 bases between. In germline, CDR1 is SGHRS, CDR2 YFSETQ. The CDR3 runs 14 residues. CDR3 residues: CASSIAAEAGELFF. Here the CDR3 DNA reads TGCGCCAGCAGTATCGCAGCAGAGGCCGGGGAGCTGTTTTTT. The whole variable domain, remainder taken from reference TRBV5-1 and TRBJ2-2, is KAGVTQTPRYLIKTRGQQVTLSCSPISGHRSVSWYQQTPGQGLQFLFEYFSETQRNKGNFPGRFSGRQFSNSRSEMNVSTLELGDSALYLCASSIAAEAGELFFGEGSRLTVL.

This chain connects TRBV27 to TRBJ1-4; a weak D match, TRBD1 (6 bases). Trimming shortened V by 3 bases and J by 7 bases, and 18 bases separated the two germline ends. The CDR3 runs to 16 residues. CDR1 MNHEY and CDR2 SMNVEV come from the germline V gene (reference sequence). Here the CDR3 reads CASSFSIYRDPEKLFF. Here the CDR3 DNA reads TGTGCCAGCAGTTTCTCAATTTACAGGGACCCTGAAAAACTGTTTTTT.

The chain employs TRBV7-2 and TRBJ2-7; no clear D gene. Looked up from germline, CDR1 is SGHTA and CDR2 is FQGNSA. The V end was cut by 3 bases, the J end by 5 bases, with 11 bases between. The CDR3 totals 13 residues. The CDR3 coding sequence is TGTGCCAGCAGCTTTCTCGGAGTGAACGAGCAGTACTTC. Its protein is CASSFLGVNEQYF.

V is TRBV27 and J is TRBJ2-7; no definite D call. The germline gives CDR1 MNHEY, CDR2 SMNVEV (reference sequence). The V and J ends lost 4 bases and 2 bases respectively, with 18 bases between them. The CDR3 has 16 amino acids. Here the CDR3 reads CASSSARHRTTYEQYF. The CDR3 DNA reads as TGTGCCAGCAGTTCTGCGAGACACCGAACCACCTACGAGCAGTACTTC.

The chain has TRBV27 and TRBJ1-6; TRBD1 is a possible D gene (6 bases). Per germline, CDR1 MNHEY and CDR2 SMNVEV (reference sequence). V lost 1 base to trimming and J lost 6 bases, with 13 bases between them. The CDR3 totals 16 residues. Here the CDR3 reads CASSLWGRWSNSPLHF. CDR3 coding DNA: TGTGCCAGCAGTTTATGGGGGCGCTGGTCTAATTCACCCCTCCACTTT.

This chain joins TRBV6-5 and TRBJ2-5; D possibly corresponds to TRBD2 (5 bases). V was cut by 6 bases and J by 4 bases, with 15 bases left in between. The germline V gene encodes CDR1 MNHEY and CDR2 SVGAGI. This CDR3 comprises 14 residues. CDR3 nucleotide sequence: TGTGCCAGCAGGATCCGGGATAGGCGAGAGACCCAGTACTTC. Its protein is CASRIRDRRETQYF.

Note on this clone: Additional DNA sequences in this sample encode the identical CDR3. In DNA, the CDR3 is TGTGCCAGCAGCTTCGGGACTGGCTACAATGAGCAGTTCTTC. It encodes CASSFGTGYNEQFF. J is TRBJ2-1 and V is TRBV7-6; weak D call: TRBD2 (6 bases). Trimming took off 3 bases at V and 3 bases at J, with 9 bases between the two ends. This CDR3 has 14 residues. Germline CDR1 SGHVS, CDR2 FNYEAQ.

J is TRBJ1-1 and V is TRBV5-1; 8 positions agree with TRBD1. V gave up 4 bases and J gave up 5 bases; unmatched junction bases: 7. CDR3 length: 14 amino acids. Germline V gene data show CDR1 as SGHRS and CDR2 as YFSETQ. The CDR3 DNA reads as TGCGCCAGCAGCATTCAGGGGGCTAAAACTGAAGCTTTCTTT. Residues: CASSIQGAKTEAFF.